Included here is one T cell receptor beta chain sequence, with context. Its antigen is not yet known. Base quality data are lacking; no much larger clone is found one base away. This specimen belongs to a study of blood T cell repertoires in COVID-19 (TCRdb year 2020). Background for the entire study: Samples covering the acute and convalescent phases of COVID-19 were provided by collaborators in the United States, Italy and Spain. Samples came from the ongoing ImmuneRACE study (first 160 participants) plus 1,254 subjects from 6 global collaborators. The material from the prospective study consisted of cDNA or gDNA derived from T cells, B-cell-depleted T cells, or PBMCs. The dataset comprised deeply sampled blood TCRbeta repertoires from subjects exposed to, actively infected with, or recovered from COVID-19. Where HLA class I and class II types were available, the types were taken from metadata supplied by the sample provider, not from assay-based typing. Nearly every sample came with metadata listing a de-identified subject ID, COVID-19 status, age in years and sex. The repertoires were made available in a free public database intended to serve as a resource for research on the immune response to SARS-CoV-2. What the work shows at the level of the full study, not this receptor alone: Clinical and demographic metadata were provided uncurated, with the amount varying by source and participant.

TCRbeta CDR3 regions were amplified from genomic DNA by means of the immunoSEQ Assay, a bias-controlled multiplex PCR. As for how the authors treated the data: The number of nucleated cells in each sample was estimated from the amplification of reference gene primers within the assay. Sequence reads were collapsed and filtered to measure the absolute abundance of every unique TCRbeta CDR3 rearrangement. For each sample, productive Simpson clonality was calculated as the square root of Simpson's diversity index across productive rearrangements. TCRdb stores this immuneACCESS table with in-frame sequences only. Part of the clones is absent; in the studies checked, under half of the shortfall reflects unresolved V genes, and no reason is known for the rest. V and J calls and clone size come straight from that table; D and trimming were deduced from the DNA. Present in this sample are 150,000 to 200,000 clones, roughly 84% of which were seen just once. The ten largest account for 0.95% to 1.5% of the sample.

Enrolling through a virtual design, the prospective study's participants ranged in age from roughly 18 to 90 years and lived across about two dozen United States geographic areas. Cohort assignment in the prospective study relied on participant-reported clinical history from a screening survey and a study questionnaire. In the prospective study, whole blood, serum and a nasopharyngeal or oropharyngeal swab were collected from each participant by mobile phlebotomists. Additional blood draws and questionnaires over an approximately two-month period could optionally be provided by prospective study participants. Before DNA extraction, blood samples from the prospective study were shipped at room temperature or frozen. Reading from cysteine to phenylalanine, the CDR3 counts 13 amino acids. CDR3 DNA is the only sequence kept; it has 39 bases, read in frame from the first base. CDR1 and CDR2 are drawn from the germline V gene (reference sequence): LGHDT, YNNKEL. The junction carries 11 bases between V and J, which are trimmed by 4 bases and 7 bases respectively.

The chain joins TRBV3-1 (or the pseudogene TRBV3-2) to TRBJ1-5, and TRBD1 may be the D gene, going by 5 matching bases. This receptor was identified in a human donor with acute COVID-19. The donor label of this sample is uncertain. Input material: PBMCs or T cells enriched from blood (not recorded which). The DNA reads TGTGCCAGCAGCCCAGGGTTAGGACAGCCCCAGCATTTT. Translated, this gives CASSPGLGQPQHF.